Reported below is one T cell receptor (beta chain). It lacks a known antigen. No much larger clone exists at a distance of one base, and base qualities are not known. This sample was included in a study of graft-versus-host responses after intestinal transplantation (dated by TCRdb to about 2021). Notes on the research overall: The transplants that recipients got were multivisceral, liver-intestinal, or isolated intestinal. A cohort of about two dozen intestinal transplant recipients, including one retransplant, was enrolled, and 3 patients lacking pretransplant specimens were excluded. Rather than going through the commercial service, samples from a few later patients were sequenced in-house on an Illumina MiSeq and processed with MiXCR. Graft-versus-host and host-versus-graft alloreactive T cell clones were tracked in the graft, circulation and bone marrow after intestinal transplantation using bulk TCR-beta CDR3 sequencing. Every recipient was given anti-thymocyte globulin induction, then maintenance tacrolimus and steroids for around three years. A peak of at least 4% donor T cells among recipient peripheral blood mononuclear cells was the definition used for donor T cell macrochimerism. To identify alloreactive clones, pre-transplant mixed lymphocyte reaction products were sequenced and compared with unstimulated pre-transplant donor and recipient T cells. The full study reports these points: Early after transplant, peak levels of circulating GvH clones were found to be associated with declines in HvG clones. In the allografts of patients with donor T cell macrochimerism, GvH to HvG T cell clonal ratios were high. GvH clones were found in recipient bone marrow, and some of the GvH clones appeared earlier in ileal mucosa or blood, which is consistent with an intestinal mucosal origin. The relatively low number and heterogeneity of intestinal transplant patients limited the conclusions.

The time point tag for this specimen amounts to: cells obtained before transplantation from donor or recipient. CD3+CD4+ and CD3+CD8+ populations were FACS-sorted from unstimulated pre-transplant donor and recipient cells taken from spleen or lymph nodes. The CDR3 measures 15 amino acids from cysteine to phenylalanine. The DNA shown is the 45-base CDR3, in frame from base 1. In the germline V gene, CDR1 corresponds to MNHNS and CDR2 to SASEGT. The trim is 8 bases for V and 4 bases for J, with a gap of 20 bases between the germline ends. Libraries were constructed by the immunoSEQ multiplex PCR assay. For most patients, genomic DNA was isolated with the Qiagen DNeasy Blood and Tissue Kit and sent frozen to Adaptive Biotechnologies for TCR sequencing. High-throughput TCR-beta CDR3 sequencing of genomic DNA from most patients was performed by Adaptive Biotechnologies. For the original study's pipeline: TCR sequencing data for over 15 patients were retrieved from Adaptive's ImmunoSEQ software; three other patients were processed with MiXCR and VDJtools. To correct CD4 versus CD8 sorting errors, sequences present in both subsets at a frequency ratio below 5:1 were removed. Because the origin of CDR3 nucleotide sequences shared between donor and recipient could not be assigned, those sequences were removed. To count as alloreactive, a clone needed at least 2-fold expansion over unstimulated cells and a minimum CFSE-low frequency of 0.002% (template counts) or 0.001% (read counts). Mappable clones were those detected in sequenced pre-transplant spleen, lymph node, or MLR CFSE-low populations of the donor or recipient. Cumulative frequency of alloreactive clones was calculated as a percentage of all sequences weighted by copy number. TCRdb provides this immuneACCESS table in a form limited to in-frame rearrangements. Some clones are lacking; in checked studies, under half of them reflect an unresolved V gene, and why the rest are absent is not known. The DNA gave D and trimming, while V, J and clone size come from that table. This sample holds roughly 99,000 clones; 85% to 95% were observed only once. The ten largest clones capture around 0.067% of the sample.

The sequencing used unstimulated CD8+ T cells sorted from spleen or lymph node cells, collected before transplant. The sequence was collected from a human donor who was the organ donor for an intestinal transplant. This chain joins TRBV6-1 to TRBJ1-2; a tentative D match to TRBD1 spans 6 bases. The sequenced DNA: TGTGCCAGCCCCGAAGGGAGAGGGGGAAGCTATGGCTACACCTTC. This sequence encodes CASPEGRGGSYGYTF.